This TCR beta chain was recovered during a study of blood T cell repertoires in COVID-19. On the study more broadly: There were acute and convalescent COVID-19 samples, and they came from the United States, Italy and Spain. Sources were T cells, B-cell-depleted T cells, or PBMCs; the material itself was cDNA or gDNA.

Germline V gene sequence: CDR1 SGHAT, CDR2 FQNNGV. With 1 base removed from V and 3 bases from J, the gap between germline ends came to 12 bases. The CDR3 runs 15 residues. Produced via immunoSEQ multiplex PCR; TCRdb's table is partial and in-frame only. The sample lists roughly 250,000 clones; roughly 91% were seen once. Sequencing was performed on peripheral blood. This TCR was recovered from a young man with acute or convalescent COVID-19. V is TRBV11-2 and J is TRBJ1-1; D may be TRBD1 (5 bases). CDR3 in amino acids: CASSLVPRGYTEAFF. The CDR3 nucleotides are TGTGCCAGCAGCTTAGTCCCTCGGGGGTACACTGAAGCTTTCTTT.